One T cell receptor beta chain is described in this entry. Its target is not known. As it was prepared, the TCRbeta library received unique molecular identifiers. TCRdb redid the calling of the PCR reads with MiXCR, one entry per CDR3 protein. Of about 540,000 distinct CDR3 sequences listed, roughly 30% are singletons. The sample originates from a study of T-cell reconstitution after alpha-beta-depleted transplantation in children. Whole-study results and caveats: Several hundred expanded graft clones reportedly gave rise to the alpha-beta T cells present about two months after transplant. Newly made T cells mostly supplied T-cell counts and diversity one year after transplant. The study traced high day-60 TCRbeta diversity in some patients to surviving recipient T cells and thymic progenitors.

The TCR originated in a boy under two years old with Wiskott-Aldrich syndrome, due to receive a stem cell transplant. The sequenced sample was PBMCs, obtained before TCRalphabeta/CD19-depleted stem cell transplant.

The CDR3 here is CASSLDVVLNSYEQYF. CDR3 bases: TGCGCCAGCAGCTTGGATGTAGTTCTTAATTCCTACGAGCAGTACTTC. This chain uses TRBV5-1 with TRBJ2-7, with no clear D. Germline CDR1 and CDR2: SGHRS and YFSETQ. This CDR3 is built from 16 residues. Trimming shortened V by 0 bases and J by 1 base, and 14 bases separated the two germline ends. The full variable domain, in which reference TRBV5-1 and TRBJ2-7 provide the parts outside the CDR3, is KAGVTQTPRYLIKTRGQQVTLSCSPISGHRSVSWYQQTPGQGLQFLFEYFSETQRNKGNFPGRFSGRQFSNSRSEMNVSTLELGDSALYLCASSLDVVLNSYEQYFGPGTRLTVT.